Below are 9 T cell receptor beta chains sequenced from a single sample in a study of blood T cell repertoires in COVID-19. Profiling relied on immunoSEQ multiplex PCR, and the TCRdb table lists in-frame clones only, not all of them. The table records under 300,000 clones, 75% to 85% of them present only once. Sequences were obtained from peripheral blood. Receptor source: a human donor in a cohort sampled during active COVID-19.

The CDR3 here is CASSQHSGGAENEQFF. The CDR3 DNA sequence: TGCGCCAGCAGCCAACATAGCGGGGGGGCCGAAAATGAGCAGTTCTTC. This chain joins TRBV4-1 and TRBJ2-1; 11 bases are shared with TRBD2. The CDR3 spans 16 residues. Per germline, CDR1 MGHRA and CDR2 YSYEKL. V shed 2 bases, J shed 7 bases, and the junction held 7 bases outside the gene matches.

This chain joins TRBV7-8 and TRBJ2-5; the D gene is possibly TRBD2 (5 bases). CDR3 length equals 14 residues. Trimming shortened V by 3 bases and J by 5 bases, and 13 bases separated the two germline ends. From germline, CDR1 is SGHVS and CDR2 FQNEAQ. The CDR3 bases are TGTGCCAGCAGCTTTAACACCGAGGGCGAGACCCAGTACTTC. It yields the protein CASSFNTEGETQYF.

The chain uses TRBV19 and TRBJ1-1; 8 nucleotides match TRBD1. Trimming cost V 3 bases and J 5 bases; bases outside gene matches: 5. Germline V gene lookup returns CDR1 LNHDA and CDR2 SQIVND (reference sequence). CDR3 length equals 14 residues. The CDR3 sequence is CASSMQGARTEAFF. DNA of the CDR3: TGTGCCAGTAGTATGCAGGGGGCCAGGACTGAAGCTTTCTTT.

The J gene is TRBJ2-7, the V gene TRBV5-1; 7 positions agree with TRBD1. The CDR3 loop spans 14 amino acids. From germline, CDR1 is SGHRS and CDR2 YFSETQ. The trim removed 4 bases at V and 2 bases at J, leaving 6 bases unmatched. CDR3 coding DNA: TGCGCCAGCAGCAGAGGGGACAGCGCCTACGAGCAGTACTTC. Protein: CASSRGDSAYEQYF. Full variable domain (remainder filled in from reference TRBV5-1 and TRBJ2-7): KAGVTQTPRYLIKTRGQQVTLSCSPISGHRSVSWYQQTPGQGLQFLFEYFSETQRNKGNFPGRFSGRQFSNSRSEMNVSTLELGDSALYLCASSRGDSAYEQYFGPGTRLTVT.

The chain links TRBV12-5 to TRBJ2-7; D is unclear. The V gene lost 3 bases and the J gene lost 3 bases, with 12 bases spanning the gap. The CDR3 is 14 amino acids. Germline lookup yields CDR1 LGHNT and CDR2 FRNRAP. CDR3 residues: CASGLSGEDYEQYF. DNA for the CDR3: TGTGCTAGTGGTTTATCTGGAGAGGACTACGAGCAGTACTTC.

The V gene is TRBV27, the J gene TRBJ2-7, with 9 bases aligning to TRBD1. Trimming removed 8 bases from V and 3 bases from J; junction bases left unmatched: 8. The CDR3 spans 14 residues. CDR1 is MNHEY and CDR2 is SMNVEV in the germline V gene (reference sequence). The CDR3 region has the DNA TGTGCCAGCCAAAGACAGGGGGGTTTCTACGAGCAGTACTTC. Its protein product is CASQRQGGFYEQYF.

The V and J genes are TRBV9 and TRBJ2-3; 7 positions match TRBD1. Germline CDR1 reads SGDLS; CDR2 reads YYNGEE. V shed 3 bases, J shed 6 bases, and the junction held 10 bases outside the gene matches. The CDR3 totals 15 residues. CDR3 nucleotides: TGTGCCAGCAGCGCGAGACAGGGTGGGGACGATACGCAGTATTTT. Translation: CASSARQGGDDTQYF. The full variable domain, rest sourced from reference TRBV9 and TRBJ2-3, is DSGVTQTPKHLITATGQRVTLRCSPRSGDLSVYWYQQSLDQGLQFLIQYYNGEERAKGNILERFSAQQFPDLHSELNLSSLELGDSALYFCASSARQGGDDTQYFGPGTRLTVL.

With regard to this clone: It is unclear where the CDR3 begins or ends on the DNA, so no DNA is shown, and the CDR3 is as TCRdb lists it. The genes are TRBV18 and TRBJ1-1; the table gives TRBD1 as D, unverified against the DNA. Germline V gene sequence: CDR1 KGHSH, CDR2 LQKENI. The CDR3 spans 18 amino acids, including both terminal residues. CDR3 in amino acids: CASSPSEQFFGQNTEAFF.

V is TRBV19 and J is TRBJ2-5; 12 bases align to TRBD2. Germline trimming cut 10 bases from V and 6 bases from J; bases unmatched to any gene: 12. The CDR3 runs 15 residues. Germline lookup yields CDR1 LNHDA and CDR2 SQIVND (reference sequence). The CDR3 DNA reads TGTGCCACCTCTTCTACGGGACTAGCGGGTCAGACCCAGTACTTC. This translates into CATSSTGLAGQTQYF.